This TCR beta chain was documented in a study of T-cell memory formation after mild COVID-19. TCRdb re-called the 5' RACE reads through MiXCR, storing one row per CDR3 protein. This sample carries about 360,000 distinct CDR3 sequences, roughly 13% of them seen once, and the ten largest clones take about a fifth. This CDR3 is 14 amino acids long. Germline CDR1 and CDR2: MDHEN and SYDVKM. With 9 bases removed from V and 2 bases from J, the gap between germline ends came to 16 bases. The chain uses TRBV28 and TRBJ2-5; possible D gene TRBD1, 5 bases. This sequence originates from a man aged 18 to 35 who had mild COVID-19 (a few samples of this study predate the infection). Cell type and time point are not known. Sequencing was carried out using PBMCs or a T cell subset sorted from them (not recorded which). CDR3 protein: CASAFDSPQETQYF. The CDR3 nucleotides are TGTGCCAGTGCCTTCGACAGCCCGCAAGAGACCCAGTACTTC.